This T cell receptor beta chain was captured in a study of T cell repertoires in cytomegalovirus infection. This CDR3 has 14 residues. Germline V gives CDR1 SGHNT, CDR2 YYREEE (reference sequence). V lost 4 bases and J 0 bases, leaving 10 bases between the germline ends. This clonotype has a handful of counts. Its target is not known. TCRdb itself ran the reads through MiXCR, one entry per CDR3 protein. The table lists some 700,000 distinct CDR3 sequences, around 35% of them singletons. The genes are TRBV5-4 and TRBJ2-5; D is undetermined. The clonotype was recovered from a human donor in good health (CMV status not recorded). Some clones in this sample may be carry-over from other donors' samples. The sequencing here drew on cultured PBMCs, taken from culture after CMV antigen stimulation. DNA for the CDR3: TGTGCCAGCAGCCCTTCGAAGTACCAAGAGACCCAGTACTTC. Its protein is CASSPSKYQETQYF.